These 17 T cell receptor beta chains were sequenced from one sample in a study of T cells after yellow fever vaccination. Using its own MiXCR run on the 5' RACE reads, TCRdb lists one record per CDR3 protein. The sample contains around 60,000 distinct CDR3 sequences, 5.5% to 6% of which appear only once. This sample comprised PBMCs, either bulk or a sorted T-cell subset (CD4+, CD8+, memory, or dextramer-sorted; not recorded which), obtained on the day of the yellow fever booster vaccination. Receptor source: a man in his late teens or twenties who received the YFV17D yellow fever vaccine.

Ten or more counts support this clonotype. J is TRBJ2-3 and V is TRBV9; tentative D call: TRBD2 (6 bases). The CDR3 length is 12 residues. The germline V and J ends were trimmed by 7 bases and 1 base, with 7 bases remaining between them. Per the germline V gene, CDR1 is SGDLS and CDR2 is YYNGEE. The CDR3 DNA reads as TGTGCCAGCTCGGGGGGCACAGATACGCAGTATTTT. It encodes CASSGGTDTQYF.

This clonotype was seen more than once but under ten times. DNA of the CDR3: TGTGCCAGTAGTATAGATCTGGATTATGGCTACACCTTC. Translating gives CASSIDLDYGYTF. The chain couples TRBV19 to TRBJ1-2, with D unclear. The CDR3 runs to 13 residues. The ends were cut back, 0 bases at V and 5 bases at J, with 7 bases in the middle. The V gene's germline CDR1 is LNHDA and CDR2 SQIVND (reference sequence).

The chain joins TRBV12-3 or TRBV12-4 to TRBJ1-2, with unresolved D. CDR3 length: 13 residues. Trimming left V 2 bases short and J 3 bases short, with 7 bases between. The DNA of the CDR3 is TGTGCCAGCAGTTTATCGATCCACTATGGCTACACCTTC. Protein product: CASSLSIHYGYTF.

The chain joins TRBV7-6 to TRBJ2-1, with a possible D match to TRBD2 (5 bases). Trimming pared 5 bases from V and 8 bases from J, leaving 13 bases between. The CDR3 has 13 residues. Germline assignment: CDR1 SGHVS and CDR2 FNYEAQ. The CDR3 bases are TGTGCCAGCAGCCTAGGACTGAACTATGAGCAGTTCTTC. Its translation is CASSLGLNYEQFF. Looking up the rest from reference TRBV7-6 and TRBJ2-1 gives the full variable domain: GAGVSQSPRYKVTKRGQDVALRCDPISGHVSLYWYRQALGQGPEFLTYFNYEAQQDKSGLPNDRFSAERPEGSISTLTIQRTEQRDSAMYRCASSLGLNYEQFFGPGTRLTVL.

This clonotype was counted at least ten times. The rearrangement joins TRBV5-1 to TRBJ2-3, with 9 bases matching TRBD2. The CDR3 runs 15 residues. V lost 1 base and J lost 5; bases outside the gene matches: 5. CDR1 and CDR2 from the germline V gene are SGHRS and YFSETQ. The CDR3: CASSLSGGRVDTQYF. For the CDR3, the DNA is TGCGCCAGCAGCTTGAGCGGGGGGCGCGTAGATACGCAGTATTTT.

V is TRBV7-9 and J is TRBJ1-5; D remains unclear. The ends were cut back, 4 bases at V and 0 bases at J, with 7 bases in the middle. Germline lookup yields CDR1 SEHNR and CDR2 FQNEAQ (reference sequence). The CDR3 runs 14 residues. The CDR3 is CASSSADSNQPQHF. In DNA form, the CDR3 reads TGTGCCAGCAGCTCCGCGGATAGCAATCAGCCCCAGCATTTT.

This clonotype has only a few counts. J is TRBJ1-1 and V is TRBV6-1; TRBD1 might be the D (5 bases). Between the trimmed V and J ends, which lost 7 bases and 3 bases, there was a span of 15 bases. Germline V gene data show CDR1 as MNHNS and CDR2 as SASEGT. The CDR3 is made up of 14 amino acids. The CDR3 here is CASMGQEWDTEAFF. The CDR3 nucleotides read TGTGCCAGCATGGGGCAGGAATGGGACACTGAAGCTTTCTTT.

This clonotype was observed many times. The chain is built from TRBV27 and TRBJ1-1; D not resolved. CDR3 length equals 15 residues. V gave up 5 bases and J gave up 4 bases, with 17 bases separating them. Germline loops: CDR1 MNHEY, CDR2 SMNVEV (reference sequence). DNA of the CDR3: TGTGCCAGCAGTCCGTATGTGAATCTCCGCACTGAAGCTTTCTTT. It translates to CASSPYVNLRTEAFF.

The CDR3 reads CSASDPGHRGGYTF. The CDR3 DNA follows: TGCAGTGCTAGCGATCCGGGACACCGGGGTGGCTACACCTTC. The chain combines TRBV20-1 with TRBJ1-2, with D perhaps matching TRBD1 (6 bases). Trimming shortened V by 3 bases and J by 7 bases, and 18 bases separated the two germline ends. Germline CDR1 and CDR2: DFQATT and SNEGSKA (reference sequence). The CDR3 has 14 residues.

This clonotype was counted ten times or more. The chain carries TRBV6-5 and TRBJ1-2, with TRBD1 as a possible D gene (6 bases). V shed 7 bases and J shed 1 base, with 22 bases lying between them. This CDR3 has 17 residues. Per the germline V gene, CDR1 is MNHEY and CDR2 is SVGAGI. Here the CDR3 reads CASTNGGGNGFNYGYTF. The CDR3 nucleotides are TGTGCCAGCACCAACGGTGGGGGCAATGGATTTAACTATGGCTACACCTTC.

This clonotype was picked up many times. The chain has TRBV5-1 and TRBJ2-1; TRBD2 aligns across 7 bases. V was pared by 4 bases and J by 4 bases, with 5 bases of the junction left unmatched. Germline V gives CDR1 SGHRS, CDR2 YFSETQ. This CDR3 is built from 14 residues. The CDR3 DNA reads as TGCGCCAGCAGCCCGGGACTAACATACAATGAGCAGTTCTTC. The encoded protein is CASSPGLTYNEQFF.

Ten or more counts support this clonotype. J is TRBJ2-3 and V is TRBV5-1, with a weak D call TRBD2 (5 bases). The CDR3 has 14 residues. V was shortened by 1 base and J by 4 bases, with 10 bases between the two germline ends. Germline assignment: CDR1 SGHRS and CDR2 YFSETQ. Here the CDR3 reads CASSLRRSSDTQYF. Here the CDR3 DNA reads TGCGCCAGCAGCTTGAGGAGGTCGTCAGATACGCAGTATTTT. Full variable domain (remainder filled in from reference TRBV5-1 and TRBJ2-3): KAGVTQTPRYLIKTRGQQVTLSCSPISGHRSVSWYQQTPGQGLQFLFEYFSETQRNKGNFPGRFSGRQFSNSRSEMNVSTLELGDSALYLCASSLRRSSDTQYFGPGTRLTVL.

V is TRBV4-1 and J is TRBJ1-5; D is undetermined. CDR3 size: 14 residues. The V and J ends lost 4 bases and 5 bases respectively, with 12 bases between them. Germline lookup yields CDR1 MGHRA and CDR2 YSYEKL. The CDR3 loop reads CASSRAPTYQPQHF. Written as DNA, the CDR3 is TGCGCCAGCAGCCGAGCCCCGACCTATCAGCCCCAGCATTTT.

This clonotype has only a few counts. The chain uses TRBV13 and TRBJ2-1; D not certain. Germline V gives CDR1 PRHDT, CDR2 FYEKMQ (reference sequence). V lost 1 base and J 15 bases, leaving 16 bases between the germline ends. CDR3 length: 13 amino acids. The CDR3: CASSLEGLESLFF. Here the CDR3 DNA reads TGTGCCAGCAGCTTAGAGGGTCTAGAAAGTCTGTTCTTC. Using reference TRBV13 and TRBJ2-1 for the parts outside the CDR3, the full variable domain is AAGVIQSPRHLIKEKRETATLKCYPIPRHDTVYWYQQGPGQDPQFLISFYEKMQSDKGSIPDRFSAQQFSDYHSELNMSSLELGDSALYFCASSLEGLESLFFGPGTRLTVL.

V usage is TRBV6-5 and J usage is TRBJ2-3; TRBD2 is a possible D gene (6 bases). V was pared by 4 bases and J by 1 base, with 12 bases between. The CDR3 totals 15 residues. CDR1 is MNHEY and CDR2 is SVGAGI in the germline V gene. The chain's CDR3 is CASSWDSGGTDTQYF. The CDR3 region has the DNA TGTGCCAGCAGTTGGGACTCTGGAGGCACAGATACGCAGTATTTT.

The V call is TRBV20-1, the J call TRBJ2-7, with 7 bases lining up with TRBD1. The trim removed 6 bases at V and 5 bases at J, leaving 4 bases unmatched. Per the germline V gene, CDR1 is DFQATT and CDR2 is SNEGSKA (reference sequence). The CDR3 extends over 11 amino acids. The DNA for the CDR3 is TGCAGTGCAAGGACAGGCCACGAGCAGTACGTC. It encodes CSARTGHEQYV.

CDR3 residues: CASSDPNTSYEQYF. DNA for the CDR3: TGTGCCAGCAGCGACCCGAACACCTCCTACGAGCAGTACTTC. The rearrangement joins TRBV2 to TRBJ2-7; no clear D gene. This CDR3 spans 14 amino acids. Per germline, CDR1 SNHLY and CDR2 FYNNEI. V lost 6 bases and J lost 0, with 12 bases in between.